This TCR beta chain was recorded in a study of memory CD4+ T cells and cytomegalovirus serostatus. Study overall: This sample comes from healthy Belgian adults, eight to ten CMV seropositive, roughly 22 seronegative.

Profiled with immunoSEQ multiplex PCR; TCRdb holds only in-frame clones, not every one. The data contain tens of thousands of clones, over 75% of them singletons. Single viable CD3+CD4+CD8-CD45RO+ cells were sorted as the memory CD4+ T cells. Germline CDR1 MNHNS, CDR2 SASEGT. V lost 4 bases, J lost 2 bases, and 8 bases lay in between. The CDR3 is made up of 13 amino acids. The genes are TRBV6-1 and TRBJ1-1; D is uncertain. The specimen sequenced was memory CD4+ T cells from blood. This TCR derives from an adult in good health and CMV-seronegative. Here the CDR3 reads CASSAGFNTEAFF. CDR3 nucleotide sequence: TGTGCCAGCAGTGCGGGGTTCAACACTGAAGCTTTCTTT.